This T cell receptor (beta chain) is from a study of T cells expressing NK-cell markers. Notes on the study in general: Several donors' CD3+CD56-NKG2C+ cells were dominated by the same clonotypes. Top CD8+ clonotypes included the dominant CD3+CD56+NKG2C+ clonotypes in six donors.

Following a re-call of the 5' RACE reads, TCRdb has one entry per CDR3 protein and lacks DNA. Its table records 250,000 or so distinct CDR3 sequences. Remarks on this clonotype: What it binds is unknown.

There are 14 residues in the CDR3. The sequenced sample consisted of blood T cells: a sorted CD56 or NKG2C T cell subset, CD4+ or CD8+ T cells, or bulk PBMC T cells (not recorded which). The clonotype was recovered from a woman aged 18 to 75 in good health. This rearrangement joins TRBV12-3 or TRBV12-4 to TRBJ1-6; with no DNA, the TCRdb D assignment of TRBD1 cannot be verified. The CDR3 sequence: CASSPGQGHSPLHF.